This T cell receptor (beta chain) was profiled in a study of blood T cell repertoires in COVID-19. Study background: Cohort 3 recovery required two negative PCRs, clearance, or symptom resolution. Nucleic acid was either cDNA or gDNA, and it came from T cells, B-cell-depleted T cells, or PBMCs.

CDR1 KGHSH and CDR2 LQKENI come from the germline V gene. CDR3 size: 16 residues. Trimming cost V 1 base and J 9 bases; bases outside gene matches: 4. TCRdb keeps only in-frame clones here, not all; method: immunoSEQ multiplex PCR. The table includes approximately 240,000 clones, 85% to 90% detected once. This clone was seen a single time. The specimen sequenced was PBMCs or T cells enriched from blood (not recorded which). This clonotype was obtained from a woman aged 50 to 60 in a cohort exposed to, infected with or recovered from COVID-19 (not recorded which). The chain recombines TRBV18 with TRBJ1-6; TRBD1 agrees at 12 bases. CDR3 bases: TGTGCCAGCTCACCACGGGGACAGGGGGCGGCTTCACCCCTCCACTTT. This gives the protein CASSPRGQGAASPLHF.